Described below is a single TCR beta chain sequence and its context. Its specific antigen is unknown. No clone much larger than this one lies a single base away; base qualities are absent. The library was obtained by the immunoSEQ multiplex PCR assay. For the multiplex PCR, a mixture combining 60 forward primers for TCR Vbeta segments and 13 reverse primers for TCR Jbeta segments was used. The CDR3 region of rearranged TCR beta genes was amplified from genomic DNA by a multiplex PCR assay. On the Illumina HiSeq System, the amplified TCR beta libraries were sequenced as 87-base-pair reads. The paper's data handling went like this. Across the 500 to 750 repertoires, a later analysis counted 80 million or so unique TCR beta chains, 8.5 million to 12 million of which were shared by at least two donors. Raw reads were error-corrected and collapsed into unique sequences with a nearest-neighbor algorithm that merged closely related sequences to remove PCR and sequencing errors. To assign V, D and J gene segments, CDR3 sequences were aligned to IMGT reference sequences. For a sequence to be retained, at least a six-nucleotide match to both a V gene segment and a J gene segment was required. A rearrangement was called productive if the CDR3 had no stop codons and remained in frame with V and J, and every other rearrangement was called non-productive. CDR3 was defined by IMGT convention, running from the second conserved V-encoded cysteine to the conserved J-encoded phenylalanine. The earlier analysis of about 620 of the donors excluded sequences that lacked an unambiguous match to a single V gene segment. An earlier analysis of almost 600 of the donors classified V segments as functional when productive rearrangements were above 56.7% and as segregating when the standard deviation between donors was above 5%. A statistical classification framework was built to diagnose cytomegalovirus status from the catalog of TCR beta chain sequences. A later analysis assigned V and J genes by comparing TCR nucleotide sequences with IMGT/GENE-DB human TR gene sequences. In a later analysis, CDR3 sequences and most-parsimonious VDJ recombination scenarios were assigned using the TCRdist pipeline. In a later analysis, each TCR beta chain was defined by its CDR3 amino acid sequence together with its V-gene family, and reads without a unique V-gene family were excluded. To address suspected cross-contamination and a sequencing artifact, a later analysis removed under 600 highly shared, low-generation-probability nucleotide sequences. In a later analysis, a clonal expansion index for each public chain was calculated from normalized within-repertoire ranks of inferred template counts. In a later analysis, generation probabilities were computed using a VDJ recombination model fitted to out-of-frame rearrangements, and the results were checked against IGoR. Hypergeometric tests were used in a later analysis to score TCR-TCR, TCR-HLA and TCR-CMV co-occurrence, with a repertoire-size bias correction applied to the TCR pairs. In a later analysis, false discovery rates were estimated by permuting HLA or CMV assignments 20 times. In a later analysis, co-occurring TCRs were grouped using DBSCAN, and TCRdist sequence similarity was added for clustering within HLA-allele-positive subsets. Repertoires with fewer than 30,000 or more than 120,000 public chains were left out of co-occurrence clustering, as were about five repertoires with anomalous nucleotide sharing. TCRdb re-hosts the immuneACCESS table, in-frame sequences only. Its copies lack some clones; in the studies checked, an unresolved V gene accounts for under half of them, and the cause for the rest is not known. V, J and clone size are those of that table, while D and trimming were read from the DNA. In this sample the table shows roughly 90,000 clones, less than 80% of which occur a single time. The top ten constitute 20% to 25% of the sample.

This entry belongs to a study of cytomegalovirus exposure and HLA in healthy donors (dated by TCRdb to the late 2010s). As for the study more broadly: An earlier analysis of 587 of the donors reported 276 Gb of sequence data and some 110 million unique TCR beta sequences obtained from about 179 million T cells. Around 330 gigabases of sequencing data and roughly 81 million unique TCR sequences made up an early release that covered several hundred HLA-typed donors. Of the roughly 400 genotyped donors, 80% to 90% were placed in the genetic ancestry cluster associated with self-reported Caucasian donors. The study was designed to test whether signatures of past pathogen exposure could be identified by cataloging public T cell receptors. The study profiled the T cell repertoires of 550 to 700 subjects by immunosequencing and related them to cytomegalovirus serostatus. In addition to the first cohort of several hundred subjects, a separate validation cohort of approximately 130 different subjects was used. To predict cytomegalovirus infection status, the study brought together high-throughput TCR immunosequencing, statistical association of individual TCRs with disease status, and machine learning. To study patterns of TCR occurrence, a later analysis re-analyzed previously published TCR beta repertoires from around 700 donors and added high-resolution HLA genotyping. The later analysis used no new phenotypic data to find candidate immune exposures, relying instead on TCR beta sequences and their occurrence across donors. An earlier analysis of fewer than 700 of the donors applied high-throughput TCR beta sequencing to assess whether each TCR beta V gene segment acted as functional or pseudogenic. Donor age, sex, ethnicity and CMV serostatus were compiled alongside the repertoire data. A later genetic analysis used genome-wide SNP genotypes for 398 of the 666 donors, treating that subset as a discovery cohort. All discovery cohort repertoires had been generated using a single sequencing platform. Class I and class II HLA loci were covered by the typing at four-digit resolution. The number of typed donors differed by locus: about 620-640 for A, B, C, DRB1 and DQB1; some 540 for DQA1; 606 for DPA1; and some 450 for DPB1. Five DR-DQ haplotypes were treated as single units for association and clustering because of strong linkage in the cohort. Across some 400 genotyped donors of the cohort, an average of roughly 200,000 unique TCR beta nucleotide sequences per donor were sequenced, and around 20% of those sequences were non-productive. Summary of the overall study and its limitations: In the study, 164 TCR beta chains were listed as associated with cytomegalovirus. Correlated functional status among segregating V segments might reflect linkage disequilibrium, but an unknown experimental factor could not be ruled out. Immune exposure information for the cohort was limited to CMV serostatus. In a later analysis, most CMV-associated TCR beta chains were found to appear HLA-restricted, with HLA associations seemingly driven largely by CMV exposure. In vitro tests confirmed that a few of the cytomegalovirus-associated TCR beta chains recognize cytomegalovirus antigens. Most TCR sequences were observed very rarely across donors, whereas some public TCRs were present in many individuals. Specific HLA alleles were associated with 15,000 to 20,000 TCR beta sequences at a false discovery rate of 0.05 in a later analysis. Roughly 15 rarely observed V segments, including chromosome 9 orphons, were excluded from the earlier analysis of a few hundred of the donors because counts were too low. The presence/absence analyses assumed that sequencing depth was roughly uniform across donors, and that assumption may not be true. The sequencing pipeline was judged likely to have produced a cluster of highly shared sequence variants as a technical artifact. Broadly in line with IMGT annotations, most TCR beta V segments showed up in productive rearrangements about 87% or about 30% of the time in an earlier analysis of about 500 of the donors. Assigning TCR associations to individual alleles was difficult when HLA alleles, especially DR and DQ, strongly co-occurred. According to a later analysis, parvovirus B19, influenza, CMV and Epstein-Barr virus appeared linked to several top co-occurrence clusters. A further reported finding was that TCR beta sequences accurately predicted the HLA-A and HLA-B alleles for most subjects in the first cohort. HLA typing was unavailable for some donors at each locus, so association tests used only the typed subset. In this cohort, only TCR beta chains were sequenced, and detectable features were limited by the absence of alpha or paired-chain data. In a later analysis, TCR association rates were found to vary across HLA loci, with the most associated TCRs seen for DRB1 alleles and the fewest for HLA-C alleles. It was suggested by the authors that the approach could potentially be generalized to other disease states and immunological phenotypes. In a later analysis, HLA-associated TCR beta chains were found to be more clonally expanded and to have lower generation probabilities than equally common non-associated chains. In a later genetic analysis, a missense DCLRE1C variant was associated with V-gene and J-gene trimming of TCR beta chains, and the association was replicated in an independent cohort. The classifier was reported to diagnose cytomegalovirus status with high specificity and sensitivity in both the original and validation cohorts. A later genetic analysis reported fewer N-insertions in productive TCRs among donors in an Asian-associated ancestry cluster than the approximately 700-donor mean. Because the 87-base-pair reads could not distinguish some IMGT-functional V segments, including TRBV6-2 and TRBV6-3, those segments were excluded.

The cohort consisted of hundreds of healthy bone marrow donors. At the time of sampling, every cohort member was nominally healthy, though immune exposures that went unrecorded were likely present. The donor was CMV seropositive and was included in the group of 250 to 300 seropositive cohort members. Every donor gave a peripheral blood sample, and the peripheral blood mononuclear cells from that sample were used for TCR beta sequencing. The Qiagen DNeasy Blood Extraction Kit was used to extract genomic DNA from the blood cell samples. A distance of 15 bases separates the germline ends of V and J, which lose 5 bases and 8 bases respectively. CDR1 and CDR2 were assigned from the germline V gene (reference sequence) as SEHNR and FQNEAQ. The CDR3 starts with the cysteine, ends with the phenylalanine, and has 13 residues. Here the CDR3 DNA is all that survives: 39 bases in frame from base 1.

This clonotype was obtained from a man between 25 and 39 years old in good health and CMV-seropositive. The chain couples TRBV7-9 to TRBJ1-2; confidence is insufficient to name the D gene. Source material: PBMCs. The CDR3 region has the sequence CASSLGPTGGYTF. The nucleotide sequence is TGTGCCAGCAGCCTGGGCCCGACGGGAGGCTACACCTTC.